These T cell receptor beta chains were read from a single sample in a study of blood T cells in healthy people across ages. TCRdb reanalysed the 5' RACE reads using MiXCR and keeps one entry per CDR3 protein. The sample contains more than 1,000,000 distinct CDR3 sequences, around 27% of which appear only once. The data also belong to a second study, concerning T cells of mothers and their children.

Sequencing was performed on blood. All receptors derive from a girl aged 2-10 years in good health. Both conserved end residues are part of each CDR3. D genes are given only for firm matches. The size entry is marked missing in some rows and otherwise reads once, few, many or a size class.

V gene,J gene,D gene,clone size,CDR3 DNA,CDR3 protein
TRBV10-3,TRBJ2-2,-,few,TGTGCCATATCGCCTAGGACAGATAACACCGGGGAGCTGTTTTTT,CAISPRTDNTGELFF
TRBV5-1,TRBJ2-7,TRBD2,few,TGCGCCAGCAGGTATAGCGGGGGGACAGGCTCCTACGAGCAGTACTTC,CASRYSGGTGSYEQYF
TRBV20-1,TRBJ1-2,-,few,TGCAGTGCATGGGAGAGGAACGGCTACACCTTC,CSAWERNGYTF
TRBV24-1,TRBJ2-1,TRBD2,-,TGTGCCACCAGTGATTTCCCCTCTAGCGGATCCTACAATGAGCAGTTCTTC,CATSDFPSSGSYNEQFF
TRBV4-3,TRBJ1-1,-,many,TGCGCCAGCAGCCAAGATACAGGGAAGGGAGCTTTCTTT,CASSQDTGKGAFF
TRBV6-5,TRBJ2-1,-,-,TGTGCCAGCAGACAAAATAGCGGTGGGCAGTTCTTC,CASRQNSGGQFF
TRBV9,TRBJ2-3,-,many,TGTGCCAGCAGCCCCTGGGACAGCACAGATACGCAGTATTTT,CASSPWDSTDTQYF
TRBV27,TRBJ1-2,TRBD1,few,TGTGCCAGCAGTTTCACCGACAGGGGGCGCGGCTACACCTTC,CASSFTDRGRGYTF
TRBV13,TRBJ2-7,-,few,TGTGCCAGCCTTTTAACCGGGACGATGAACGAGCAGTACTTC,CASLLTGTMNEQYF
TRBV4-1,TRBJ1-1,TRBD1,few,TGCGCCAGCAGCCGAGCGGGACAGGGCACTGAAGCTTTCTTT,CASSRAGQGTEAFF
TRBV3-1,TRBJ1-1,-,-,TGTGCCAGCAGCCAAGATCCGGAGGACACTGAAGCTTTCTTT,CASSQDPEDTEAFF
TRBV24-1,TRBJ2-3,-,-,TGTGCCACCAGTGATTTGGCTGAGACAGATACGCAGTATTTT,CATSDLAETDTQYF
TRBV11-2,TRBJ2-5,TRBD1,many,TGTGCCAGCAGCTTACTTACAGGGGGGAGGGAGACCCAGTACTTC,CASSLLTGGRETQYF
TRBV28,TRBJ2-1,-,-,TGTGCCAGCAGTTTAAGGCCGTTCCACAATGAGCAGTTCTTC,CASSLRPFHNEQFF
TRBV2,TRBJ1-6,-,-,TGTGCCAGCACACAGGGAAGGGGTAATTCACCCCTCCACTTT,CASTQGRGNSPLHF
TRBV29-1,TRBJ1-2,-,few,TGCAGCGTTGAAATGGACGGCATCCTTGGTGGCTACACCTTC,CSVEMDGILGGYTF
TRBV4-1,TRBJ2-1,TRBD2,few,TGCGCCAGCAGCCAACCTAGCGGGAGACAGAATGAGCAGTTCTTC,CASSQPSGRQNEQFF
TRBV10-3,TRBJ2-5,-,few,TGTGCCATTCGGGACTCTCAAGAGACCCAGTACTTC,CAIRDSQETQYF
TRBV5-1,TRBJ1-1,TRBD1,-,TGCGCCAGCAGGATGGACAGGGCGGAAGCTTTCTTT,CASRMDRAEAFF
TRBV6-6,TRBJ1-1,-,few,TGTGCCAGCAGTTACATAGGGTTTAGTTTGGACACTGCAGCTTTCTTT,CASSYIGFSLDTAAFF
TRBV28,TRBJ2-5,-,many,TGTGCCAGCAGTTTAGTGCTTGGAACAGGGTGGGAGACCCAGTACTTC,CASSLVLGTGWETQYF
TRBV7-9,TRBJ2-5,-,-,TGTGCCAGCAGCTTGGGGACGACGGAACAAGAGACCCAGTACTTC,CASSLGTTEQETQYF
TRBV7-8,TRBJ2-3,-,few,TGTGCCAGCAGCTTAGCCATACCTCACACAGATACGCAGTATTTT,CASSLAIPHTDTQYF
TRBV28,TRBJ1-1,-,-,TGTGCCAGCACCATAGGGCTGAACACTGAAGCTTTCTTT,CASTIGLNTEAFF
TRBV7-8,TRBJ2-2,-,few,TGTGCCAGCAGGAGACTATCCCCTAGGACCGGGGAGTTGTTTTTT,CASRRLSPRTGELFF
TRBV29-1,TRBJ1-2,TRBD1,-,TGCAGCGTCAGAGAGGTGGGACAGGGGAACCGCTACACCTTC,CSVREVGQGNRYTF
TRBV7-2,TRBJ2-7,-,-,TGTGCCACCAAAGTAGTGGGGTCCTACGAGCAGTACTTC,CATKVVGSYEQYF
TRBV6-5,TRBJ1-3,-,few,TGTGCCAGCACCTCCTGGGCGGACACCATATATTTT,CASTSWADTIYF
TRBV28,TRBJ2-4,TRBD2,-,TGTGCCAGCATTGGGGCGGGAGGACCGTCATCCAAAAACATTCAGTACTTC,CASIGAGGPSSKNIQYF
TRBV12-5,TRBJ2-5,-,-,TGTGCCAGTGGTTTAGTGTCTATCGAGACCCAGTACTTC,CASGLVSIETQYF
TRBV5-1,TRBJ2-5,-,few,TGCGCCAGCAACCGGCGGGGACAAGAGACCCAGTACTTC,CASNRRGQETQYF
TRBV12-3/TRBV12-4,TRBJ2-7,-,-,TGTGCCAGCAGTTTCCCAGCAGCCAGATACGAGCAGTACTTC,CASSFPAARYEQYF
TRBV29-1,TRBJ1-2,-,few,TGCAGCGTTGTAACCGACTACTATGGCTACACCTTC,CSVVTDYYGYTF
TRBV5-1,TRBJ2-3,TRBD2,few,TGCGCCAGCAGCTTAATAGGACTAGCGGAGCGCACAGATACGCAGTATTTT,CASSLIGLAERTDTQYF